The entry that follows covers one T cell receptor (beta chain) sequence. Here immunoSEQ multiplex PCR was the method, and the copy in TCRdb shows in-frame clones only, minus some. The table has hundreds of thousands of clones, approximately 89% seen once. This sample is part of a study of shared T cell receptors in the human thymus. The CDR3 has 17 amino acids. Germline V gene lookup returns CDR1 LGHNA and CDR2 YSLEER. V dropped 1 base and J dropped 4; count of bases not matched to a gene: 11. These same data were also listed under a study on human thymus T cells. That work contributes: Corrective heart surgery yielded resections, and these provided the thymus tissue. In unrelated individuals, thymic repertoires overlapped highly, according to related research.

Sequencing was performed on thymocytes. J is TRBJ2-7 and V is TRBV4-3, with 9 bases that match TRBD1. The TCR originated in a boy under three years old with a congenital heart defect. The CDR3 spells CASSQVDRDRVVYEQYF. The CDR3 DNA reads TGCGCCAGCAGCCAAGTCGACCGGGACAGGGTTGTTTACGAGCAGTACTTC.